This TCR beta chain was sequenced for a study of vaccination and CD4 T cells after COVID-19. Study details: Ranging from 14 to 241, the interval between dose two and post-vaccine sampling had a median of roughly 73 days. Overlapping spike peptides from SARS-CoV-2, HCoV-NL63, HCoV-OC43 and HCoV-229E served to stimulate the cells.

As concerns this clonotype: Antigen specificity is unknown.

The Oncomine TCR Beta short-read assay sequenced DNA from cultured CD4+ T cells. TCRdb fed the PCR reads into MiXCR, producing one record per CDR3 protein. Of about 14,000 distinct CDR3 sequences listed, 51% were seen once; the top ten hold 10%. The germline V and J ends were trimmed by 2 bases and 8 bases, with 12 bases remaining between them. Germline values: CDR1 KGHDR, CDR2 SFDVKD. This CDR3 contains 14 residues. As to treatment: approximately nine-day PBMC culture with coronavirus spike peptide pools or control peptides (ViraFEST assay). ViraFEST stimulated the growth of antigen-specific T cells using peptide pools and subsequently profiled their TCRs by sequencing. Spanning March to December 2020, the positive PCR dates came before US Alpha, Beta and Delta variants.

The chain couples TRBV24-1 to TRBJ2-1, with D tentatively TRBD1 (5 bases). Source: CD4+ T cells from blood, cultured in vitro, taken before SARS-CoV-2 vaccination. The TCR sequence derives from a human donor who had recovered from COVID-19. The CDR3 nucleotides are TGTGCCACCAGTGATTCCTCAGGGTTAGATGAGCAGTTCTTC. Protein: CATSDSSGLDEQFF.